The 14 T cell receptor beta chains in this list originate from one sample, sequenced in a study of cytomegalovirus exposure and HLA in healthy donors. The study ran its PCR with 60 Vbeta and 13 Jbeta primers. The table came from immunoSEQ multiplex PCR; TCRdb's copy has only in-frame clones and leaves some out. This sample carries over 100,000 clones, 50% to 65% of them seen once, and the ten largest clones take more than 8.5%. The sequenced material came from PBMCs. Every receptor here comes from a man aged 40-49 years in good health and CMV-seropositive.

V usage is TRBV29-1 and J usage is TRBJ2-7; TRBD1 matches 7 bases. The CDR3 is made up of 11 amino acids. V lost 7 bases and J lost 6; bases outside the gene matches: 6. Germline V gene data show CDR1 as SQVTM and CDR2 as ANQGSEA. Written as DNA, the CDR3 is TGCAGCGGGGGACAGTGGAGCGAGCAGTACTTC. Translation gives CSGGQWSEQYF.

This CDR3 is CASSRTGFLGTEAFF. Here the CDR3 DNA reads TGTGCCAGCAGCCGCACAGGATTCTTAGGTACTGAAGCTTTCTTT. The genes are TRBV6-5 and TRBJ1-1, with D maybe TRBD1 (5 bases). In germline, CDR1 is MNHEY, CDR2 SVGAGI. The V end was cut by 6 bases, the J end by 5 bases, with 19 bases between. This CDR3 is 15 amino acids long.

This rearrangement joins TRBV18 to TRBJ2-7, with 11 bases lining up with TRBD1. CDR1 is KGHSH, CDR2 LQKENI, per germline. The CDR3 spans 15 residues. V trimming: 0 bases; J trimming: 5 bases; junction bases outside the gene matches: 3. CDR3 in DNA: TGTGCCAGCTCACCACCGGGACAGGGGGGCCACGAGCAGTACTTC. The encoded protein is CASSPPGQGGHEQYF.

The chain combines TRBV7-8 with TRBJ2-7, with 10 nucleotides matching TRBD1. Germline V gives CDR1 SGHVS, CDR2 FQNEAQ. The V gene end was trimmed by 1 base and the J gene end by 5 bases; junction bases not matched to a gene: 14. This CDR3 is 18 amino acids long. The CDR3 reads CASSLVSSRQGARNEQYF. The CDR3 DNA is TGTGCCAGCAGCTTAGTGTCGTCAAGACAGGGGGCGCGGAACGAGCAGTACTTC.

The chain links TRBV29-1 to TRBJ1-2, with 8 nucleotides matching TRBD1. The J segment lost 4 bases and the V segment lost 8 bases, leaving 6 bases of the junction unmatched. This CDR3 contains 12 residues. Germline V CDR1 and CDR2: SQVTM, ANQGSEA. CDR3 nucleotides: TGCAGCACCACAGGGGGTGGCTATGGCTACACCTTC. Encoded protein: CSTTGGGYGYTF.

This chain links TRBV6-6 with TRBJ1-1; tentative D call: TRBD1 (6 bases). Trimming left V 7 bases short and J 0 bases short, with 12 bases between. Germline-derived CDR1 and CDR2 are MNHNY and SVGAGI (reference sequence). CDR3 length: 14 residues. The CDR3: CASTNRDMNTEAFF. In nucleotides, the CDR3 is TGTGCCAGCACTAACAGGGACATGAACACTGAAGCTTTCTTT.

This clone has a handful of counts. CDR3 DNA: TGTGCCAGCAGCTTGGTTAGCGGGAGTTACGAGCAGTACTTC. It translates to CASSLVSGSYEQYF. The chain joins TRBV5-8 to TRBJ2-7, with 9 bases matching TRBD2. The V and J ends lost 0 bases and 4 bases, in that order; junction bases with no gene match: 2. The CDR3 sequence is 14 residues long. Per the germline V gene, CDR1 is SGHTS and CDR2 is YDEGEE.

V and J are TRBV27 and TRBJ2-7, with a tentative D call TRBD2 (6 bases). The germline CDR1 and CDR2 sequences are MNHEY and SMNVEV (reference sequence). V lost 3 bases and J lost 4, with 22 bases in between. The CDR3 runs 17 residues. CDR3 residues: CASSFVGNGRGSYEQYF. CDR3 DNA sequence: TGTGCCAGCAGTTTTGTCGGGAACGGGCGGGGCTCGTACGAGCAGTACTTC.

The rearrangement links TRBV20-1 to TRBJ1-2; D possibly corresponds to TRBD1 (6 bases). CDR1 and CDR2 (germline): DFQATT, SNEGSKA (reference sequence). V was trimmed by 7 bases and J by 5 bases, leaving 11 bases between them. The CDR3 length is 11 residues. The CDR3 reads CSGTDDYGYTF. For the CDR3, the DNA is TGCAGTGGGACAGACGATTATGGCTACACCTTC.

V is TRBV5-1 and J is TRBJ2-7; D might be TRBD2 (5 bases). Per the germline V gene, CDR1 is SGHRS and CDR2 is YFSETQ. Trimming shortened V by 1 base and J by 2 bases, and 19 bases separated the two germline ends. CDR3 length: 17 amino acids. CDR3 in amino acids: CASSLTIEGHTPYEQYF. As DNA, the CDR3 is TGCGCCAGCAGCTTGACCATCGAGGGTCATACCCCCTACGAGCAGTACTTC.

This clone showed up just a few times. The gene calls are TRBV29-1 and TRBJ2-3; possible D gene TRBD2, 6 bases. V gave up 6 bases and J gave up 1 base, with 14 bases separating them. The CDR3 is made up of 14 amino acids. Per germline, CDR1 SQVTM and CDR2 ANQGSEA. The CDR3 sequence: CSVEGVGGTDTQYF. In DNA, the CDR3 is TGCAGCGTGGAGGGAGTTGGGGGCACAGATACGCAGTATTTT.

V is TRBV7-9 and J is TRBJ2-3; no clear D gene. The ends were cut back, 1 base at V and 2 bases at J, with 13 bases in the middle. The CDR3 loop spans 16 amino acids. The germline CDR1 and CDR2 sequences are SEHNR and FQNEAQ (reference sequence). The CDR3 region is CASSLGSKFVTDTQYF. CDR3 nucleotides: TGTGCCAGCAGCTTAGGGAGCAAATTCGTCACAGATACGCAGTATTTT.

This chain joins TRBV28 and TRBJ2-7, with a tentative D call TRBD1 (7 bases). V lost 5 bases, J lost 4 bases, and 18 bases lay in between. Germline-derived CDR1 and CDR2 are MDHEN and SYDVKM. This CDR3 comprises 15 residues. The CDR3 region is CASSPGGIPVYEQYF. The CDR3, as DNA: TGTGCCAGCAGTCCAGGGGGGATCCCTGTTTACGAGCAGTACTTC.

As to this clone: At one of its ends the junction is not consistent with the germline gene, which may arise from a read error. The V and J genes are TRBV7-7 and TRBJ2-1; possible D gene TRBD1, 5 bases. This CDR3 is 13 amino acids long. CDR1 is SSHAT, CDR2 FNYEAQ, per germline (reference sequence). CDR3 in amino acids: CASSPGIDNEQFF. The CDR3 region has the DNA TGTGCTAGCAGCCCAGGGATCGACAATGAGCAGTTCTTC.